This T cell receptor beta chain was sequenced for a study of CD8+ T cells in alopecia areata. As for treatment: oral pan-JAK inhibitor, 5-10 mg twice daily. RNA extraction was followed by reverse transcription into cDNA, which acted as the sequencing template. The table came from immunoSEQ multiplex PCR; TCRdb's copy has only in-frame clones and leaves some out. The sample lists about 190,000 clones, 64% seen once, with approximately 1.3% in the top ten. The CDR3 contains 12 residues. Trimming cost V 8 bases and J 1 base; bases outside gene matches: 4. CDR1 SQVTM and CDR2 ANQGSEA come from the germline V gene.

Sample: CD4+ T cells sorted from blood, taken around week 49, from a patient treated with tofacitinib. The V call is TRBV29-1, the J call TRBJ2-7, with 8 nucleotides matching TRBD1. This clonotype was sampled from a human donor with alopecia areata. The CDR3 region is CSTRTGSYEQYF. The CDR3 DNA follows: TGCAGCACCAGGACAGGGTCCTACGAGCAGTACTTC.